This T cell receptor beta chain appears in the sequencing data of a study of T cell responses to AZD1222 COVID-19 vaccine. Per the germline V gene, CDR1 is LNHNV and CDR2 is YYDKDF (reference sequence). Trimming took 0 bases from V and 4 from J; bases not matched to a gene: 9. The CDR3 has 18 amino acids. Notes on the study in general: Among vaccine-associated CD4 TCRs, coverage spanned spike, with dominance at 160-218 and 743-854. Baseline testing showed seropositivity in only five to seven AZD1222 recipients.

About this clone itself: What it binds is not known.

Data came from immunoSEQ multiplex PCR; TCRdb stores just in-frame clones and leaves some out. The sample has about 45,000 clones, around 80% seen once; the top ten hold approximately 21%. The clonotype was recovered from an adult who received the MenACWY meningococcal vaccine as a control. Sequencing used peripheral blood, obtained 28 days after the second dose of the MenACWY control vaccine. The chain employs TRBV15 and TRBJ1-5; 10 bases align to TRBD1. The CDR3 region is CATSREDPGQGTNQPQHF. The CDR3 DNA reads as TGTGCCACCAGCAGAGAAGATCCGGGACAGGGGACGAATCAGCCCCAGCATTTT.